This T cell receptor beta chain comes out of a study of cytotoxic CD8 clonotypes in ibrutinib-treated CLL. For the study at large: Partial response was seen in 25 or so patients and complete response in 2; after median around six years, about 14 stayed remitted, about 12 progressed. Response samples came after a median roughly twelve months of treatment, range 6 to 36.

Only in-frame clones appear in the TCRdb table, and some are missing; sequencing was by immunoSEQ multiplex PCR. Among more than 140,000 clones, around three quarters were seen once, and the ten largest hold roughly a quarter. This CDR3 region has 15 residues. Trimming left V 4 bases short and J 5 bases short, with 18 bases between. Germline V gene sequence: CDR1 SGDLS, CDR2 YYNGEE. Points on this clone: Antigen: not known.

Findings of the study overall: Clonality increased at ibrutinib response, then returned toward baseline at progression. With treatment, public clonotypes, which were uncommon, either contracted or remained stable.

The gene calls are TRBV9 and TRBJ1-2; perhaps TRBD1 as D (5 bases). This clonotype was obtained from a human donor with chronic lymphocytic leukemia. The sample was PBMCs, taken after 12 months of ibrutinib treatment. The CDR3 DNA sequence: TGTGCCAGCAGCTCAGGGTCAGCCGCGCGTTATGGCTACACCTTC. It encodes CASSSGSAARYGYTF.